Shown below are 22 T cell receptor beta chains from a single sample sequenced in a study of T-cell reconstitution after alpha-beta-depleted transplantation in children. This sample's TCRbeta library carried unique molecular identifier barcodes. TCRdb re-derived calls from the PCR reads in MiXCR, one entry per CDR3 protein. The profile shows 600,000 to 800,000 distinct CDR3 sequences, around 14% of them singletons. This sample comprised PBMCs, obtained before TCRalphabeta/CD19-depleted stem cell transplant. These receptors came from a girl aged 2 to 9 with congenital amegakaryocytic thrombocytopenia, due to receive a stem cell transplant.

V and J are TRBV7-8 and TRBJ1-4; TRBD1 might be the D (5 bases). V lost 5 bases, J lost 8 bases, and 27 bases lay in between. The V gene's germline CDR1 is SGHVS and CDR2 FQNEAQ. The CDR3 has 18 amino acids. In DNA, the CDR3 is TGTGCCAGCAGCCCGCGCGTCGGGGTCCCTAGACCAGGGGAAAAACTGTTTTTT. Encoded protein: CASSPRVGVPRPGEKLFF.

CDR3 in amino acids: CAWGLGEQYF. CDR3 in DNA: TGTGCCTGGGGACTTGGCGAGCAGTACTTC. The chain combines TRBV30 with TRBJ2-7; tentative D call: TRBD2 (5 bases). CDR1 and CDR2 (germline): GTSNPN, SVGIG (reference sequence). The CDR3 covers 10 residues. The ends were cut back, 5 bases at V and 6 bases at J, with 8 bases in the middle.

To note about this clonotype: An end of the junction does not agree with germline; a read error may underlie this. The gene calls are TRBV7-9 and TRBJ2-7, with 13 bases matching TRBD2. The length of the CDR3 is 14 residues. From germline, CDR1 is SEHNR and CDR2 FQNEAQ (reference sequence). The chain's CDR3 is CASGLAGVSFEQYF. CDR3 DNA: TGTGCCAGCGGACTAGCGGGAGTTTCCTTCGAGCAGTACTTC. Full variable domain (rest looked up from reference TRBV7-9 and TRBJ2-7): DTGVSQNPRHKITKRGQNVTFRCDPISEHNRLYWYRQTLGQGPEFLTYFQNEAQLEKSRLLSDRFSAERPKGSFSTLEIQRTEQGDSAMYLCASGLAGVSFEQYFGPGTRLTVT.

The chain has TRBV27 and TRBJ2-4; no definite D call. Germline V gene lookup returns CDR1 MNHEY and CDR2 SMNVEV (reference sequence). The CDR3 sequence is 15 residues long. V was shortened by 0 bases and J by 2 bases, with 8 bases between the two germline ends. CDR3: CASSLSPETKNIQYF. The CDR3 DNA reads TGTGCCAGCAGTTTATCGCCAGAGACCAAAAACATTCAGTACTTC.

As to this clonotype: The junction shows a germline mismatch at one end, possibly a read error. The V call is TRBV20-1, the J call TRBJ2-1, with D possibly matching TRBD1 (6 bases). CDR1 and CDR2 from the germline V gene are DFQATT and SNEGSKA (reference sequence). CDR3 size: 16 residues. CDR3 DNA sequence: TGCAGTGCTAATGACAGGCGAGCAACCTCCTCCAATGAGCAGTTCTTC. Its translation: CSANDRRATSSNEQFF.

Only a few counts were recorded for this clonotype. V and J are TRBV7-8 and TRBJ1-1; the D is unclear. The CDR3 has 11 residues. CDR1 is SGHVS, CDR2 FQNEAQ, per germline. V dropped 0 bases and J dropped 6 bases, with 2 bases sitting between them. CDR3: CASSLASEAFF. The CDR3 bases are TGTGCCAGCAGCTTAGCTTCTGAAGCTTTCTTT.

This clonotype was counted only a few times. The chain links TRBV12-3 or TRBV12-4 to TRBJ1-3; D is perhaps TRBD1 (5 bases). This CDR3 contains 16 residues. V lost 2 bases and J 2 bases, leaving 13 bases between the germline ends. CDR3 nucleotide sequence: TGTGCCAGCAGTTTATTGGGCCGGGGGGCTGGAAACACCATATATTTT. The encoded protein is CASSLLGRGAGNTIYF.

This clonotype was seen a handful of times. The chain employs TRBV29-1 and TRBJ2-7; no definite D call. The V end was cut by 1 base, the J end by 2 bases, with 9 bases between. Germline CDR1 and CDR2: SQVTM and ANQGSEA. The CDR3 totals 13 residues. This chain's CDR3 is CSVEGTNAYEQYF. The DNA of the CDR3 is TGCAGCGTTGAAGGTACTAACGCCTACGAGCAGTACTTC.

This chain joins TRBV20-1 and TRBJ1-3, with D possibly matching TRBD1 (5 bases). This CDR3 is built from 13 residues. Germline loops: CDR1 DFQATT, CDR2 SNEGSKA (reference sequence). V shed 7 bases and J shed 2 bases, with 12 bases lying between them. As DNA, the CDR3 is TGCAGTGATGCTGTGGGGCCTGGAAACACCATATATTTT. Protein product: CSDAVGPGNTIYF.

This clonotype occurred many times. The chain employs TRBV20-1 and TRBJ2-1, with a tentative D call TRBD2 (6 bases). CDR1 is DFQATT, CDR2 SNEGSKA, per germline (reference sequence). With 4 bases removed from V and 0 bases from J, the gap between germline ends came to 16 bases. CDR3 length equals 16 residues. CDR3 sequence reads: CSAIAVGAVSYNEQFF. The CDR3 DNA reads TGCAGTGCTATAGCGGTCGGCGCGGTCTCCTACAATGAGCAGTTCTTC.

This clonotype was seen at least ten times. The V gene is TRBV12-3 or TRBV12-4, the J gene TRBJ2-2, with 14 bases lining up with TRBD2. J gave up 8 bases and V 5 bases, and 13 bases lay outside the gene matches. There are 18 residues in the CDR3. CDR3 nucleotide sequence: TGTGCCAGCAGTACATCTCGACTAGCGGGAGGGCCAAGGGGGGAGCTGTTTTTT. Translation gives CASSTSRLAGGPRGELFF.

The table lists this clonotype with a few counts. The chain combines TRBV19 with TRBJ1-1, with no clear D. V gave up 4 bases and J gave up 2 bases, with 11 bases separating them. The CDR3 has 14 residues. Germline lookup yields CDR1 LNHDA and CDR2 SQIVND (reference sequence). In nucleotides, the CDR3 is TGTGCCAGTAGTACCCCGGTGCCTAACACTGAAGCTTTCTTT. It codes for CASSTPVPNTEAFF.

There are many counts of this clonotype. The J gene is TRBJ2-7, the V gene TRBV5-1, with a weak D call TRBD2 (6 bases). Per the germline V gene, CDR1 is SGHRS and CDR2 is YFSETQ. This CDR3 is 15 amino acids long. Deletions cut 0 bases from V and 1 base from J, with 11 bases between. CDR3 nucleotides: TGCGCCAGCAGCTTGGGGTCTAGCGCGTCCTACGAGCAGTACTTC. Protein: CASSLGSSASYEQYF.

This clonotype was seen a handful of times. This chain joins TRBV20-1 and TRBJ2-7, with D possibly matching TRBD1 (6 bases). The CDR3 has 14 amino acids. Between the trimmed V and J ends, which lost 0 bases and 4 bases, there was a span of 13 bases. In germline, CDR1 is DFQATT, CDR2 SNEGSKA (reference sequence). CDR3 sequence (DNA): TGCAGTGCTAGAGAAACAGGGCCTTTGTACGAGCAGTACTTC. Translation: CSARETGPLYEQYF.

This clonotype was detected a few times. This chain uses TRBV7-2 with TRBJ2-4; 8 bases match TRBD2. Germline assignment: CDR1 SGHTA and CDR2 FQGNSA. With 1 base clipped from V and 2 bases from J, the junction kept 1 base outside the gene matches. The CDR3 is 15 amino acids. CDR3 nucleotide sequence: TGTGCCAGCAGCTTAGGTAGCGGGACCAAAAACATTCAGTACTTC. Protein product: CASSLGSGTKNIQYF.

This clonotype was seen at least ten times. CDR3: CASSPLAGGINEQFF. CDR3 bases: TGTGCCAGCTCCCCACTAGCGGGAGGTATAAATGAGCAGTTCTTC. V is TRBV12-3 or TRBV12-4 and J is TRBJ2-1, with 12 bases identical to TRBD2. V trimming: 8 bases; J trimming: 7 bases; junction bases outside the gene matches: 9. This CDR3 has 15 residues.

The table lists this clonotype with many counts. This chain links TRBV6-5 with TRBJ2-2; D could derive from TRBD1 or TRBD2 (6 bases each). The germline gives CDR1 MNHEY, CDR2 SVGAGI. This CDR3 comprises 16 residues. Trimming left V 2 bases short and J 5 bases short, with 15 bases between. Written as DNA, the CDR3 is TGTGCCAGCAGTTACGTCTCAGGGGAGGTGACCGGGGAGCTGTTTTTT. It codes for CASSYVSGEVTGELFF.

This clonotype came up many times. The V gene is TRBV27, the J gene TRBJ2-7; 7 bases agree with TRBD1. CDR3 size: 13 residues. The germline V gene encodes CDR1 MNHEY and CDR2 SMNVEV (reference sequence). V lost 3 bases to trimming and J lost 3 bases; unmatched junction nucleotides: 2. The CDR3 bases are TGTGCCAGCAGTTTTACAGGGGTCTACGAGCAGTACTTC. As protein: CASSFTGVYEQYF.

The rearrangement uses TRBV6-5 and TRBJ2-7; 7 positions match TRBD1. The CDR3 consists of 16 residues. Looked up from germline, CDR1 is MNHEY and CDR2 is SVGAGI. Losses at the gene ends were 1 base for V and 2 bases for J; bases not matched to a gene: 8. CDR3 sequence: CASSYLPGQTTYEQYF. The DNA for the CDR3 is TGTGCCAGCAGTTACTTACCGGGACAGACTACCTACGAGCAGTACTTC.

This clonotype was seen ten or more times. The chain combines TRBV28 with TRBJ2-1, with 9 bases fitting TRBD1. The CDR3 loop spans 16 amino acids. Germline V gene data show CDR1 as MDHEN and CDR2 as SYDVKM. The V and J ends lost 1 base and 8 bases, in that order; junction bases with no gene match: 9. CDR3 bases: TGTGCCAGCAGTTTATTGTGGGACAGGGAAGGCGATGAGCAGTTCTTC. As protein: CASSLLWDREGDEQFF.

The CDR3 nucleotides read TGTGCCAGCAGAAAGACCGACACAGATACGCAGTATTTT. Protein product: CASRKTDTDTQYF. The V call is TRBV6-4, the J call TRBJ2-3, with D unresolved. The CDR3 consists of 13 residues. The germline CDR1 and CDR2 sequences are MRHNA and SNTAGT. Trimming took 6 bases from V and 2 from J, leaving 9 bases between them.

The chain carries TRBV7-8 and TRBJ2-7, with 8 bases matching TRBD2. V shed 2 bases and J 2 bases; nucleotides not matched to a gene: 5. Germline values: CDR1 SGHVS, CDR2 FQNEAQ. The CDR3 is 15 residues long. CDR3 loop: CASSLFSGGPYEQYF. The DNA of the CDR3 is TGTGCCAGCAGCTTATTCAGCGGGGGCCCCTACGAGCAGTACTTC.